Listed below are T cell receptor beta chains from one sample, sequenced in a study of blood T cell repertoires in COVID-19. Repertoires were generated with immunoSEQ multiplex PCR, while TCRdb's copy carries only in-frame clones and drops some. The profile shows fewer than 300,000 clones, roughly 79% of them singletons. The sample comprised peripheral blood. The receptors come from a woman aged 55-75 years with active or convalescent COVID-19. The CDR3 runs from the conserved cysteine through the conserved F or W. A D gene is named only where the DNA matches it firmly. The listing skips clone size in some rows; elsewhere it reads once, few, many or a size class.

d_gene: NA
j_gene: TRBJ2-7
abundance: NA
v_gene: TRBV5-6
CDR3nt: TGTGCCAGCAGCTCCCAGCGGCAGGCCTACGAGCAGTACTTC
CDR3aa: CASSSQRQAYEQYF

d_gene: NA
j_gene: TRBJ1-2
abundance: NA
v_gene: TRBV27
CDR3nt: TGTGCCAGCACGGTGGCTGGGGGGGCCTATGGCTACACCTTC
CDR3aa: CASTVAGGAYGYTF

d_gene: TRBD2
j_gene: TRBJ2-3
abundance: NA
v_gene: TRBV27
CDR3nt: TGTGCCAGCAGCACCCTTCTAGCGGGCACAGATACGCAGTATTTT
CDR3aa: CASSTLLAGTDTQYF

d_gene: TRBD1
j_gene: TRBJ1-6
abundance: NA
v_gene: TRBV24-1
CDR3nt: TGTGCCACCAGTGATACTACGACAGGGGAGAATAATTCACCCCTCCACTTT
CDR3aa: CATSDTTTGENNSPLHF

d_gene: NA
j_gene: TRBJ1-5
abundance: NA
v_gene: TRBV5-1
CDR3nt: TGCGCCAGCAGCTTGTGGGGGGAAGGGTATCAGCCCCAGCATTTT
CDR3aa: CASSLWGEGYQPQHF

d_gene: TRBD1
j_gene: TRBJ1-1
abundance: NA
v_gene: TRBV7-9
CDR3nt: TGTGCCAGCAGTCGTTTTCCGACAGGGGAAACTGAAGCTTTCTTT
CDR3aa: CASSRFPTGETEAFF

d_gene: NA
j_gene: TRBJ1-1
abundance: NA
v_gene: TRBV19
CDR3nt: TGTGCCAGTAGTATAACCGGGGGGGCTGAGAGGGCTGAAGCTTTCTTT
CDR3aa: CASSITGGAERAEAFF

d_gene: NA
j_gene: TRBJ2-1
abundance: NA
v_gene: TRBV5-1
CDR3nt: TGCGCCAGCAGCTTGGGGGCTAGCGACAATGAGCAGTTCTTC
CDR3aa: CASSLGASDNEQFF

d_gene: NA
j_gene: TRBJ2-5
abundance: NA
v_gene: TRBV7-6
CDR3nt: TGTGCCAGCAGCTCCGACCGAACGGCAGAGGGGACCCAGTACTTC
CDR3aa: CASSSDRTAEGTQYF

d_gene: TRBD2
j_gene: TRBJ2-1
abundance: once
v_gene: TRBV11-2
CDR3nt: TGTGCCAGCAGCTTTCAACCAAGCGGGGGTTTGGACAATGAGCAGTTCTTC
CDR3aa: CASSFQPSGGLDNEQFF

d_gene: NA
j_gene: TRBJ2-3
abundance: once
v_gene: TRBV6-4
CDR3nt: TGTGCCAGCAGCCCGGAGGCGTGGGTCACAGATACGCAGTATTTT
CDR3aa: CASSPEAWVTDTQYF

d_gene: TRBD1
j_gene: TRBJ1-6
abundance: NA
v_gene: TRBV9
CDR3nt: TGTGCCAGCAGCGGGGACAGGGGGGATTCACCCCTCCACTTT
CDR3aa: CASSGDRGDSPLHF

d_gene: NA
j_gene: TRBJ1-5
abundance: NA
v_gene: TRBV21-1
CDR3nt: TGTGCCAGCATTTCTGCCCTGGGACAGGCACGGTATAGCAATCAGCCCCAGCATTTT
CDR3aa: CASISALGQARYSNQPQHF

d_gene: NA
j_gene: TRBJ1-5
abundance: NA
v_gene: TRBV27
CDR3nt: TGTGCCAGCAGTTTATTCTCCACAGGGTTCGGTCAGCCCCAGCATTTT
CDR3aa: CASSLFSTGFGQPQHF

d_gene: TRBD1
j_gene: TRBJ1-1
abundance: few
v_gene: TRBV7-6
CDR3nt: TGTGCCAGCAGCTTACGGACAGGGGGAGGAAACACTGAAGCTTTCTTT
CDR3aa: CASSLRTGGGNTEAFF

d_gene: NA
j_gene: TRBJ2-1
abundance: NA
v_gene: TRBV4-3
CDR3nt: TGCGCCAGCAGCCGCCTAACGGGGGATGAGCAGTTCTTC
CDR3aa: CASSRLTGDEQFF

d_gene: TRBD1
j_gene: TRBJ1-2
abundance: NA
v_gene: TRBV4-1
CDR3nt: TGCGCCAGCAGCCAAGAAGAGGGGGCGGAATATGGCTACACCTTC
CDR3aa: CASSQEEGAEYGYTF

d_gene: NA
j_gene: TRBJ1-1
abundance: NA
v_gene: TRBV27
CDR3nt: TGTGCCAGCCGCACCAGGGGCGGAGGAGGCACTGAAGCTTTCTTT
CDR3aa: CASRTRGGGGTEAFF

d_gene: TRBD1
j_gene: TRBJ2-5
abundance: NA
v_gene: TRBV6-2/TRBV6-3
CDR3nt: TGTGCCAGCAGCTCTCCGGGACAGTGGGAGACCCAGTACTTC
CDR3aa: CASSSPGQWETQYF

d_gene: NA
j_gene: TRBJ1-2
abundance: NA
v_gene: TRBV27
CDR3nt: TGTGCCAGCAGCCTATCGGAGGGGCAGGCCACCTATGGCTACACCTTC
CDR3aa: CASSLSEGQATYGYTF

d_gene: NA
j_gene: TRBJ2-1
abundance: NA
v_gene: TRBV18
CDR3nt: TGTGCCAGCTCACCAGTCAGAAATGAGCAGTTCTTC
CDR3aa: CASSPVRNEQFF

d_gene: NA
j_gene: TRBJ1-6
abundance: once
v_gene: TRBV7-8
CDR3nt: TGTGCCAGCAGCCCTTCCCCAGGGGTCGGGTCACCCCTCCACTTT
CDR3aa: CASSPSPGVGSPLHF

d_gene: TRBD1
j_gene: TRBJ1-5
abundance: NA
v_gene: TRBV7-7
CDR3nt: TGTGCTAGCAGCTTATCGGACAGGGGTCCTTTGTATCAGCCCCAGCATTTT
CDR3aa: CASSLSDRGPLYQPQHF

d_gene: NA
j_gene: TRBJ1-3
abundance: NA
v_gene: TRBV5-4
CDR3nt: TGTGCCAGCGGCCCGTTCTCTGGAAACACCATATATTTT
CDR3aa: CASGPFSGNTIYF

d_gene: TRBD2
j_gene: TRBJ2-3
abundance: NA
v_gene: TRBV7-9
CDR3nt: TGTGCCAGCAGCTCCGGGGTGCGGGGGGACACAGATACGCAGTATTTT
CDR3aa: CASSSGVRGDTDTQYF

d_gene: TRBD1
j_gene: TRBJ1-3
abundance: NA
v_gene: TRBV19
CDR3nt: TGTGCCAGTAGTATGAGCCGGACAGGGAGTGGAAACACCATATATTTT
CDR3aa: CASSMSRTGSGNTIYF